Here is one T cell receptor beta chain with its context. Recruited during active infection, patients (from Seattle) were subsequently followed longitudinally. This sample stems from a study of blood T cell repertoires in COVID-19. Looked up from germline, CDR1 is GTSNPN and CDR2 is SVGIG (reference sequence). Trimming pared 2 bases from V and 3 bases from J, leaving 10 bases between. The CDR3 runs to 13 residues. As originally analysed: Amplification of reference gene primers provided the estimated nucleated cell counts. Some clones are missing from TCRdb's copy, which holds only in-frame ones; the method was immunoSEQ multiplex PCR. From that table come the V and J calls and clone size; the DNA was used to work out D and trimming. Of 150,000 to 250,000 clones in the sample, about 85% were seen once.

The sequenced sample consisted of peripheral blood. The chain employs TRBV30 and TRBJ1-1, with D unclear. This clonotype was obtained from a middle-aged woman with COVID-19, enrolled during active disease. This CDR3 reads CAWSFDTDTEAFF. The CDR3 DNA reads as TGTGCCTGGAGTTTTGACACGGACACTGAAGCTTTCTTT. Filled out from reference TRBV30 and TRBJ1-1, the complete variable domain reads SQTIHQWPATLVQPVGSPLSLECTVEGTSNPNLYWYRQAAGRGLQLLFYSVGIGQISSEVPQNLSASRPQDRQFILSSKKLLLSDSGFYLCAWSFDTDTEAFFGQGTRLTVV.